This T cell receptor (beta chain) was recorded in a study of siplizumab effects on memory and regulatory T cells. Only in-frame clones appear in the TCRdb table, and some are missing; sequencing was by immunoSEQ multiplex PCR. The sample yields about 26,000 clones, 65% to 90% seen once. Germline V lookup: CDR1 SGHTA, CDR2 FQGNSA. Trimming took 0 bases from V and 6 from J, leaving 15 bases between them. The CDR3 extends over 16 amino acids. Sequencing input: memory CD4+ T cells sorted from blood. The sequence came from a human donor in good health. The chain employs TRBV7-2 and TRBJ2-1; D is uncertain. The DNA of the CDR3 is TGTGCCAGCAGCTTAGCTGGGATCAGACGAGGCAATGAGCAGTTCTTC. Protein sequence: CASSLAGIRRGNEQFF.